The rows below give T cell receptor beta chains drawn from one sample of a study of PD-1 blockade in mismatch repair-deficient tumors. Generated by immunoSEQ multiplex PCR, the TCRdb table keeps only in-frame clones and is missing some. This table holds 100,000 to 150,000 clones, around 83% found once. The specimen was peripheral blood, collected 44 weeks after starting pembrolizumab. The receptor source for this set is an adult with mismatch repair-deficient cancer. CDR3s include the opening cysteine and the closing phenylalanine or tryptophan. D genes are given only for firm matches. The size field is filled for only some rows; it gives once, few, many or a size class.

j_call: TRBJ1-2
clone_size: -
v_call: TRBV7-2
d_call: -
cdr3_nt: TGTGCCAGCAAGCTGATACAGGGACGGGAGTACGGCTACACCTTC
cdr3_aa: CASKLIQGREYGYTF

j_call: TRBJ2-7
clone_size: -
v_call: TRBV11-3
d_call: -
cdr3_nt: TGTGCCAGCAGCTTAGGGGATCAGTGCGAGCAGTACTTC
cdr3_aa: CASSLGDQCEQYF

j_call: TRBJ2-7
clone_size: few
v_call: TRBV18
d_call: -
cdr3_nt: TGTGCCAGCTCACCAGGGGATCGGTGGGGCGAGCAGTACTTC
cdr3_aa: CASSPGDRWGEQYF

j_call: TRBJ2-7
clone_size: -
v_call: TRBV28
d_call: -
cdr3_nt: TGTGCCAGCACCCCACGGGCACTAACCTACGAGCAGTACTTC
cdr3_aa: CASTPRALTYEQYF

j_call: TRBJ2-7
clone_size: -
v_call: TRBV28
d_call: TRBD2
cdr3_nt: TGTGCCAGCAGTGGGACTAGCGACAGCTACGAGCAGTACTTC
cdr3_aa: CASSGTSDSYEQYF

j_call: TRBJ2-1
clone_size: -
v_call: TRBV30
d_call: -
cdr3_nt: TGTGCCTGGAGTGTTATGGGGGCGGTTTCCTACAATGAGCAGTTCTTC
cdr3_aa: CAWSVMGAVSYNEQFF

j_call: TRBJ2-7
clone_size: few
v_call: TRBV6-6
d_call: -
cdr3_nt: TGTGCCAGCAGTTCGGAATGGGCGTACGAGCAGTACTTC
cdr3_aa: CASSSEWAYEQYF

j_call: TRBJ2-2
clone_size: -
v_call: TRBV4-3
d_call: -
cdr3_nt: TGCGCCAGCAGCCACCGAGAGGTTTCGGGCACCGGGGAGCTGTTTTTT
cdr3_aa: CASSHREVSGTGELFF

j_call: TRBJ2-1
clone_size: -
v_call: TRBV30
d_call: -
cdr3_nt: TGTGCCCGGCAAAGGCCGTCGGGCAATGAGCAGTTCTTC
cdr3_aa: CARQRPSGNEQFF

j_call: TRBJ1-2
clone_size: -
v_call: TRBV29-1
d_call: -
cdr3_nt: TGCAGCGTTGGAGGGTTGGGACGGAGGGGTGGCTACACCTTC
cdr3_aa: CSVGGLGRRGGYTF

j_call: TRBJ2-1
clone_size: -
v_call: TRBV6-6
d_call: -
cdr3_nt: TGTGCCAGCAGTTCCGGGACAGAGCAGTTCTTC
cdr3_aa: CASSSGTEQFF

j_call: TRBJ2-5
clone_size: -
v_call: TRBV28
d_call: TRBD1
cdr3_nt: TGTGCCAGCAGTTTCCCCTTATTGGATTTTGGGGGACAGGGCAGTGAGACCCAGTACTTC
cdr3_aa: CASSFPLLDFGGQGSETQYF

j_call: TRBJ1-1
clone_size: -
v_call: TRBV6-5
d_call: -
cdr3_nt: TGTGCCAGCAGTCTGACAGGCGGGACGAACACTGAAGCTTTCTTT
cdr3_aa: CASSLTGGTNTEAFF

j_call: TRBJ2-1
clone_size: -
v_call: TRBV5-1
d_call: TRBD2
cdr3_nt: TGCGCCAGCAGCTCGGGACTAATTTACAATGAGCAGTTCTTC
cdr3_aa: CASSSGLIYNEQFF

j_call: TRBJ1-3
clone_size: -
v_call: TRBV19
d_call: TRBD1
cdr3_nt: TGTGCCAGTAGGCCAGACAGGGCCCTCTCTGGAAACACCATATATTTT
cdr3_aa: CASRPDRALSGNTIYF

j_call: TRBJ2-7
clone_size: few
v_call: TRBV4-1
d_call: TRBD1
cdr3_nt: TGCGCCAGCAGCCAAGAGCCAACAGGGGGTATCGAGCAGTACTTC
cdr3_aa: CASSQEPTGGIEQYF